The 30 T cell receptor beta chains below were found in one sample sequenced in a study of blood T cell repertoires in COVID-19. TCRdb's table, derived via immunoSEQ multiplex PCR, lists solely in-frame clones and lacks some. The sample has 330,000 or so clones, roughly 86% seen once. The material sequenced was peripheral blood. The receptors were sampled from a man aged 30 to 39 with COVID-19, enrolled during active disease.

The chain employs TRBV9 and TRBJ1-2, with TRBD1 as a possible D gene (6 bases). Trimming took 0 bases from V and 8 from J, leaving 17 bases between them. CDR3 length equals 15 residues. Germline V lookup: CDR1 SGDLS, CDR2 YYNGEE. The CDR3 reads CASSVDQGRGGGYTF. Here the CDR3 DNA reads TGTGCCAGCAGCGTAGATCAGGGCAGGGGTGGGGGCTACACCTTC.

The V call is TRBV6-5, the J call TRBJ1-2; 10 nucleotides agree with TRBD1. V gave up 6 bases and J gave up 5 bases; unmatched junction bases: 12. This CDR3 has 16 amino acids. Germline CDR1 MNHEY, CDR2 SVGAGI. This chain's CDR3 is CASSYTKTGGEYGYTF. CDR3 coding DNA: TGTGCCAGCAGCTACACCAAGACAGGGGGCGAATATGGCTACACCTTC.

The chain is built from TRBV12-5 and TRBJ2-2, with 9 nucleotides matching TRBD1. This CDR3 contains 19 residues. The germline V gene has CDR1 LGHNT and CDR2 FRNRAP. V dropped 3 bases and J dropped 2; count of bases not matched to a gene: 13. CDR3 in amino acids: CASGLGTGHLVSNTGELFF. The CDR3 nucleotides are TGTGCTAGTGGTTTAGGGACAGGGCACCTTGTTTCCAACACCGGGGAGCTGTTTTTT.

The rearrangement uses TRBV7-2 and TRBJ2-7; the D is unclear. The CDR3 covers 13 residues. Trimming removed 2 bases from V and 6 bases from J, with 11 bases in between. In germline, CDR1 is SGHTA, CDR2 FQGNSA. CDR3 nucleotide sequence: TGTGCCAGCAGCTTATCTCCCCCCAGCGAGCAGTACTTC. Translating it yields CASSLSPPSEQYF.

This chain links TRBV29-1 with TRBJ2-7; 7 bases map to TRBD1. Germline loops: CDR1 SQVTM, CDR2 ANQGSEA. The CDR3 contains 17 residues. V shed 7 bases, J shed 0 bases, and the junction held 18 bases outside the gene matches. The CDR3 DNA follows: TGCAGCGCTAAGGCTAGTACGACAGGGTTCTTCTCCTACGAGCAGTACTTC. It specifies CSAKASTTGFFSYEQYF.

As for this clone: Additional DNA sequences in this sample encode the identical CDR3. This chain connects TRBV19 to TRBJ1-1; 9 bases agree with TRBD1. Germline V gene lookup returns CDR1 LNHDA and CDR2 SQIVND (reference sequence). The V gene end was trimmed by 5 bases and the J gene end by 4 bases; junction bases not matched to a gene: 5. The CDR3 runs to 14 residues. CDR3 sequence (DNA): TGTGCCAGTAGTCCGGGACAGGGTAGCACTGAAGCTTTCTTT. Protein product: CASSPGQGSTEAFF.

The V gene is TRBV28, the J gene TRBJ2-3; TRBD2 matches 10 bases. CDR3 length: 14 residues. The ends lost 7 bases at V and 4 bases at J; junction bases unmatched: 5. Looked up from germline, CDR1 is MDHEN and CDR2 is SYDVKM. The CDR3 here is CASNTLAGADTQYF. CDR3 coding DNA: TGTGCCAGCAATACTCTAGCGGGAGCAGATACGCAGTATTTT.

This clone occurred once. This rearrangement joins TRBV24-1 to TRBJ2-1; D is possibly TRBD2 (6 bases). The CDR3 runs 11 residues. The germline V gene has CDR1 KGHDR and CDR2 SFDVKD. V lost 9 bases and J 11 bases, leaving 13 bases between the germline ends. CDR3 amino acids: CATGSGPQQFF. The CDR3 nucleotides read TGTGCCACCGGCAGCGGGCCACAGCAGTTCTTC.

The chain links TRBV29-1 to TRBJ2-1; TRBD1 is a possible D gene (6 bases). The CDR3 has 15 residues. CDR1 is SQVTM, CDR2 ANQGSEA, per germline. Trimming removed 1 base at V and 3 bases at J, with 13 bases between. Here the CDR3 DNA reads TGCAGCGTTGAAGTACCAGGGGTCCTCTACAATGAGCAGTTCTTC. Its protein is CSVEVPGVLYNEQFF.

This clone turned up a few times. V usage is TRBV4-1 and J usage is TRBJ2-2; the D is unclear. Germline CDR1 reads MGHRA; CDR2 reads YSYEKL. Trimming pared 1 base from V and 9 bases from J, leaving 9 bases between. The CDR3 loop spans 13 amino acids. CDR3 amino acids: CASSQGMSRELFF. In DNA, the CDR3 is TGCGCCAGCAGCCAAGGCATGAGTCGGGAGCTGTTTTTT.

The V and J genes are TRBV6-5 and TRBJ2-1; TRBD2 matches 8 bases. This CDR3 is built from 15 residues. CDR1 and CDR2 from the germline V gene are MNHEY and SVGAGI. The junction had 12 bases not matched to a gene; V was cut back by 7 bases and J by 7 bases. CDR3 sequence (DNA): TGTGCCAGCACCCAACGGAGAGAGCGGGGGAATGAGCAGTTCTTC. It encodes CASTQRRERGNEQFF.

The CDR3 DNA is TGCGCCAGCAGCTATCGCTTGACAGGGAACTACGAGCAGTACTTC. Encoded protein: CASSYRLTGNYEQYF. The chain has TRBV5-1 and TRBJ2-7, with 7 positions matching TRBD1. There are 15 residues in the CDR3. V lost 3 bases, J lost 3 bases, and 9 bases stayed unmatched. In germline, CDR1 is SGHRS, CDR2 YFSETQ.

This chain uses TRBV7-3 with TRBJ1-2, with D tentatively TRBD1 (6 bases). This CDR3 spans 14 amino acids. Germline assignment: CDR1 SGHTA and CDR2 FQGTGA. The V gene lost 2 bases and the J gene lost 4 bases, with 11 bases spanning the gap. Written as DNA, the CDR3 is TGTGCCAGCAGCTTAGTCCAAGGGGGCTATGGCTACACCTTC. It codes for CASSLVQGGYGYTF.

The chain has TRBV6-1 and TRBJ2-4; possibly TRBD2 for D (5 bases). The CDR3 covers 17 residues. V dropped 3 bases and J dropped 2 bases, with 17 bases sitting between them. Germline loops: CDR1 MNHNS, CDR2 SASEGT. The CDR3, as DNA: TGTGCCAGCAGTGACCCCGGTAGAGGGATGACCAAAAACATTCAGTACTTC. Its protein product is CASSDPGRGMTKNIQYF.

CDR3 DNA: TGTGCCAGCAGCTTAAATGGACTAGCGGGAGGCGAGCAGTTCTTC. Translating it yields CASSLNGLAGGEQFF. This rearrangement joins TRBV7-3 to TRBJ2-1; 14 nucleotides agree with TRBD2. The germline V gene has CDR1 SGHTA and CDR2 FQGTGA. V lost 1 base and J lost 10; bases outside the gene matches: 3. This CDR3 comprises 15 residues.

The CDR3 here is CASSLQGTDTQYF. CDR3 in DNA: TGTGCCAGCAGTTTGCAGGGCACAGATACGCAGTATTTT. J is TRBJ2-3 and V is TRBV28; no reliable D call. Germline CDR1 is MDHEN and CDR2 is SYDVKM. The CDR3 is 13 amino acids. V was shortened by 3 bases and J by 1 base, with 5 bases between the two germline ends.

The chain links TRBV14 to TRBJ1-6; D unclear. Germline-derived CDR1 and CDR2 are SGHDN and FVKESK. V lost 1 base and J 7 bases, leaving 5 bases between the germline ends. The CDR3 runs 13 residues. The CDR3 loop is CASSQVQNSPLHF. CDR3 coding DNA: TGTGCCAGCAGCCAAGTACAGAATTCACCCCTCCACTTT.

This chain links TRBV18 with TRBJ2-7, with 11 bases that match TRBD2. With V trimmed by 3 bases and J by 4 bases, 5 bases remained unmatched. Germline V gene sequence: CDR1 KGHSH, CDR2 LQKENI. The CDR3 covers 15 residues. The CDR3 region is CASSPSGRAEYEQYF. The CDR3 DNA sequence: TGTGCCAGCTCACCTAGCGGGAGGGCAGAGTACGAGCAGTACTTC.

The chain joins TRBV15 to TRBJ1-5; D ambiguous. Germline V lookup: CDR1 LNHNV, CDR2 YYDKDF (reference sequence). CDR3 length: 14 amino acids. The germline V and J ends were trimmed by 5 bases and 4 bases, with 12 bases remaining between them. The CDR3 nucleotides are TGTGCCACCAGCGTTTTGGAGGTAAATCAGCCCCAGCATTTT. It translates to CATSVLEVNQPQHF.

DNA for the CDR3: TGTGCCAGCAGCTTAGGGTCGGGGATCAATGAGCAGTTCTTC. This sequence encodes CASSLGSGINEQFF. The V gene is TRBV11-3, the J gene TRBJ2-1, with a weak D call TRBD2 (5 bases). Germline CDR1 and CDR2: SGHNT and YENEEA. This CDR3 region has 14 residues. V was pared by 1 base and J by 6 bases, with 10 bases between.

V is TRBV6-5 and J is TRBJ2-7; D perhaps matches TRBD1 (5 bases). CDR1 and CDR2 (germline): MNHEY, SVGAGI. Trimming took 7 bases from V and 9 from J, leaving 22 bases between them. This CDR3 has 14 amino acids. CDR3 region: CASTDLYGALAQYF. Here the CDR3 DNA reads TGTGCCAGCACGGACCTTTATGGGGCTTTAGCGCAGTACTTC.

V and J are TRBV18 and TRBJ2-7; the match to TRBD1 covers 8 bases. The germline V gene has CDR1 KGHSH and CDR2 LQKENI. The CDR3 runs 15 residues. Trimming removed 0 bases from V and 4 bases from J; junction bases left unmatched: 5. CDR3 DNA: TGTGCCAGCTCACCACCGAGACAGGGGTCATACGAGCAGTACTTC. This gives the protein CASSPPRQGSYEQYF.

The rearrangement joins TRBV7-9 to TRBJ2-1; 14 bases map to TRBD2. The CDR3 extends over 17 amino acids. In germline, CDR1 is SEHNR, CDR2 FQNEAQ (reference sequence). J was trimmed by 1 base and V by 5 bases; bases with no gene match: 4. The CDR3 loop is CASSGLAGGRSYNEQFF. The CDR3 DNA reads as TGTGCCAGCAGCGGACTAGCGGGAGGTCGGTCCTACAATGAGCAGTTCTTC.

With regard to this clone: The same CDR3 is also encoded by other DNA sequences in this sample. This chain joins TRBV4-1 and TRBJ1-1; 7 nucleotides agree with TRBD1. The V and J ends lost 0 bases and 1 base, in that order; junction bases with no gene match: 2. Germline V gene sequence: CDR1 MGHRA, CDR2 YSYEKL. This CDR3 is built from 15 residues. CDR3: CASSQEGTANTEAFF. The DNA for the CDR3 is TGCGCCAGCAGCCAAGAAGGGACAGCGAACACTGAAGCTTTCTTT.

The chain links TRBV15 to TRBJ2-5; no clear D. The V gene lost 3 bases and the J gene lost 2 bases, with 4 bases spanning the gap. CDR1 is LNHNV, CDR2 YYDKDF, per germline (reference sequence). The length of the CDR3 is 12 residues. The CDR3, as DNA: TGTGCCACCAGCAGCCCTCAAGAGACCCAGTACTTC. Translation: CATSSPQETQYF.

The V call is TRBV5-6, the J call TRBJ2-7, with 8 bases matching TRBD1. The CDR3 runs 14 residues. The ends lost 3 bases at V and 4 bases at J; junction bases unmatched: 6. Germline V CDR1 and CDR2: SGHDT, YYEEEE. The CDR3 nucleotides are TGTGCCAGCAGCTACGGGACAGGTCAATACGAGCAGTACTTC. Translated, it gives CASSYGTGQYEQYF.

The rearrangement joins TRBV9 to TRBJ1-1; D gene uncertain. CDR3 size: 14 residues. Trimming pared 0 bases from V and 2 bases from J, leaving 8 bases between. Per the germline V gene, CDR1 is SGDLS and CDR2 is YYNGEE. The CDR3 reads CASSVGPGNTEAFF. The CDR3 region has the DNA TGTGCCAGCAGCGTAGGTCCGGGAAACACTGAAGCTTTCTTT.

CDR3 sequence (DNA): TGTGCCACCGGTACGGGAACTGAGCAGTACTTC. It encodes CATGTGTEQYF. The chain combines TRBV24-1 with TRBJ2-7, with D perhaps matching TRBD2 (5 bases). CDR3 size: 11 residues. In germline, CDR1 is KGHDR, CDR2 SFDVKD. Trimming stripped 9 bases from V and 7 bases from J, with 12 bases between.

The chain links TRBV11-2 to TRBJ1-5, with TRBD1 as a possible D gene (5 bases). The CDR3 spans 15 residues. CDR1 is SGHAT, CDR2 FQNNGV, per germline. The germline V and J ends were trimmed by 5 bases and 11 bases, with 22 bases remaining between them. The CDR3 bases are TGTGCCAGCAGCGGAGGGACTCAGGAGCGGTGGACCCAGCATTTT. Encoded protein: CASSGGTQERWTQHF.

This clone appeared a few times. The V call is TRBV4-2, the J call TRBJ1-4; D remains ambiguous. Germline CDR1 and CDR2: LGHNA and YNFKEQ. The V end lost 1 base, the J end lost 6 bases, and 3 bases lay between the germline ends. The CDR3 is 12 amino acids. The CDR3 reads CASSQAYEKLFF. CDR3 nucleotide sequence: TGTGCCAGCAGCCAAGCGTATGAAAAACTGTTTTTT.